These 8 T cell receptor beta chains share one sample of origin, sequenced in a study of T cell repertoires in cytomegalovirus infection. Each CDR3 protein gets one entry after TCRdb re-called the reads with MiXCR. The sample has 650,000 to 850,000 distinct CDR3 sequences; approximately 32% are singletons. Their specific antigens are unknown. The source material was cultured CD8+ T cells from PBMCs, sampled from culture after CMV antigen stimulation. These receptors all come from a human donor in good health (CMV status not recorded). Some clones in this sample may be carry-over from other donors' samples.

The V and J genes are TRBV19 and TRBJ1-1, with 9 bases identical to TRBD1. V was pared by 8 bases and J by 4 bases, with 5 bases of the junction left unmatched. CDR3 size: 13 residues. The germline V gene has CDR1 LNHDA and CDR2 SQIVND (reference sequence). The CDR3 is CASPKTGGTEAFF. The CDR3, as DNA: TGTGCCAGTCCAAAGACAGGGGGCACTGAAGCTTTCTTT.

The sample holds a few counts of this clonotype. This chain joins TRBV5-5 and TRBJ2-3; unclear D gene. The V gene's germline CDR1 is SGHKS and CDR2 YYEKEE (reference sequence). This CDR3 has 15 residues. Deletions cut 3 bases from V and 3 bases from J, with 14 bases between. Here the CDR3 DNA reads TGTGCCAGCAGCTCGACCGCGGCTTCTACAGATACGCAGTATTTT. Translating it yields CASSSTAASTDTQYF.

This rearrangement joins TRBV6-1 to TRBJ1-1; possibly TRBD1 for D (5 bases). This CDR3 has 14 amino acids. The germline V gene encodes CDR1 MNHNS and CDR2 SASEGT. V gave up 2 bases and J gave up 5 bases, with 12 bases separating them. The CDR3 coding sequence is TGTGCCAGCAGTGAATTCCAGGGAGGTACTGAAGCTTTCTTT. It specifies CASSEFQGGTEAFF.

Many counts were recorded for this clonotype. The chain employs TRBV7-2 and TRBJ1-5; D is possibly TRBD1 (5 bases). Germline V gene lookup returns CDR1 SGHTA and CDR2 FQGNSA. V lost 2 bases and J 0 bases, leaving 11 bases between the germline ends. The length of the CDR3 is 16 residues. The CDR3 loop reads CASSLQGAYSNQPQHF. The CDR3 DNA reads as TGTGCCAGCAGCTTACAGGGTGCCTATAGCAATCAGCCCCAGCATTTT.

This clonotype was counted ten times or more. The rearrangement links TRBV7-9 to TRBJ1-3, with 7 bases aligning to TRBD1. V was pared by 3 bases and J by 0 bases, with 5 bases of the junction left unmatched. The CDR3 loop spans 16 amino acids. CDR1 and CDR2 from the germline V gene are SEHNR and FQNEAQ (reference sequence). CDR3 coding DNA: TGTGCCAGCAGCTTCTACAGGGGACACTCTGGAAACACCATATATTTT. Its translation is CASSFYRGHSGNTIYF.

This clonotype came up once. The V call is TRBV2, the J call TRBJ2-7, with unresolved D. In germline, CDR1 is SNHLY, CDR2 FYNNEI. The CDR3 has 14 amino acids. The V end was cut by 3 bases, the J end by 0 bases, with 9 bases between. CDR3 residues: CASSEDGSSYEQYV. The CDR3 DNA is TGTGCCAGCAGTGAGGACGGCAGCTCCTACGAGCAGTACGTC.

This clonotype was picked up a small number of times. The chain carries TRBV7-6 and TRBJ1-1; D call uncertain. The CDR3 covers 11 residues. Germline CDR1 SGHVS, CDR2 FNYEAQ. Between the trimmed V and J ends, which lost 2 bases and 7 bases, there was a span of 5 bases. The CDR3 nucleotides read TGTGCCAGCAGCTTACAACTTGAAGCTTTCTTT. Translation: CASSLQLEAFF. Using reference TRBV7-6 and TRBJ1-1 for the parts outside the CDR3, the full variable domain is GAGVSQSPRYKVTKRGQDVALRCDPISGHVSLYWYRQALGQGPEFLTYFNYEAQQDKSGLPNDRFSAERPEGSISTLTIQRTEQRDSAMYRCASSLQLEAFFGQGTRLTVV.

This clonotype was seen more than once but under ten times. The CDR3 here is CASSLGYLLVVDRGFYGYTF. The CDR3 nucleotides read TGTGCCAGCAGCTTAGGTTATCTACTAGTCGTGGACAGGGGGTTCTATGGCTACACCTTC. The V and J genes are TRBV7-2 and TRBJ1-2, with 10 bases fitting TRBD1. CDR1 and CDR2 (germline): SGHTA, FQGNSA. V dropped 1 base and J dropped 4; count of bases not matched to a gene: 18. This CDR3 is 20 amino acids long.